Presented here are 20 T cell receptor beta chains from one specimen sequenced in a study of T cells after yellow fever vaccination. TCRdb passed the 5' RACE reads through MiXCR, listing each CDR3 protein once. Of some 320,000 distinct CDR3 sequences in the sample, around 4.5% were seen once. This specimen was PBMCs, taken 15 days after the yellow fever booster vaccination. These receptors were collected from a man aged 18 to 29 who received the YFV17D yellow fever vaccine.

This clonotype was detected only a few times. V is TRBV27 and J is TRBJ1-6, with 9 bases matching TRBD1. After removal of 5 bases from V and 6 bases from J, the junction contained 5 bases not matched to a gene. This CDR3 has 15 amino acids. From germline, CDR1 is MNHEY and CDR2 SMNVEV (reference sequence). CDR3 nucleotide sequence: TGTGCCAGCAGTGATGGGGACAGGGCTAATTCACCCCTCCACTTT. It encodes CASSDGDRANSPLHF.

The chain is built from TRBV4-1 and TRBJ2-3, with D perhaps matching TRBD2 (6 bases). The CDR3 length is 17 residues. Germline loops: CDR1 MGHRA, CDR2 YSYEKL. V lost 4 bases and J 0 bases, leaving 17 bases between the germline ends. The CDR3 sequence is CASSRGSGAGSTDTQYF. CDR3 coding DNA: TGCGCCAGCAGCCGCGGATCGGGCGCGGGGAGCACAGATACGCAGTATTTT.

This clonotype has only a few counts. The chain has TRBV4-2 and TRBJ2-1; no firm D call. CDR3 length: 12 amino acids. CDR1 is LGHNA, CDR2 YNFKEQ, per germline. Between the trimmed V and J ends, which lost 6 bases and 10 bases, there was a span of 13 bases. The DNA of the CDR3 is TGTGCCAGCAGTCATAGGGATGGCGAGCAGTTCTTC. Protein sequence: CASSHRDGEQFF.

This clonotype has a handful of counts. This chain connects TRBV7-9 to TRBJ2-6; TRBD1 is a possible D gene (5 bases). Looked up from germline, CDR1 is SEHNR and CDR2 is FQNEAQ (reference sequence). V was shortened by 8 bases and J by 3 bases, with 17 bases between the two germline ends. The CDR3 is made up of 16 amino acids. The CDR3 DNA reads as TGTGCCAGCGTTCCGCAGGGTGGGTTTGGGGCCAACGTCCTGACTTTC. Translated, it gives CASVPQGGFGANVLTF.

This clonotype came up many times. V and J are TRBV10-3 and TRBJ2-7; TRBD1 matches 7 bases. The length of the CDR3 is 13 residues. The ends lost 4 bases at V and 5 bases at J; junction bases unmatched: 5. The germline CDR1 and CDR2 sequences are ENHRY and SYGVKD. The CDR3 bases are TGTGCCATCAGTGTCGACAGGGTCCACGAGCAGTACTTC. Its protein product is CAISVDRVHEQYF.

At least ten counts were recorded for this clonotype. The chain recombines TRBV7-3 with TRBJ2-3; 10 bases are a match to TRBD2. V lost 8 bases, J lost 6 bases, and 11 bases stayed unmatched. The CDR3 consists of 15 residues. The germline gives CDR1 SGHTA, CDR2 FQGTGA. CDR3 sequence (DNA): TGTGCCAGCGGCCCTGAGCGGGGGGGCCGTGATACGCAGTATTTT. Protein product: CASGPERGGRDTQYF. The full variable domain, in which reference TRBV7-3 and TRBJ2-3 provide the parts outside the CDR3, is GAGVSQTPSNKVTEKGKYVELRCDPISGHTALYWYRQSLGQGPEFLIYFQGTGAADDSGLPNDRFFAVRPEGSVSTLKIQRTERGDSAVYLCASGPERGGRDTQYFGPGTRLTVL.

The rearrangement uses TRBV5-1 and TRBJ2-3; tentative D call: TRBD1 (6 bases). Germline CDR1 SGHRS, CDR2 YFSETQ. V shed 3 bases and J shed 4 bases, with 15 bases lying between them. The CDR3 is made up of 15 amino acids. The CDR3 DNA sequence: TGCGCCAGCAGCTACCGGACAGAGAGGTCAGATACGCAGTATTTT. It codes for CASSYRTERSDTQYF.

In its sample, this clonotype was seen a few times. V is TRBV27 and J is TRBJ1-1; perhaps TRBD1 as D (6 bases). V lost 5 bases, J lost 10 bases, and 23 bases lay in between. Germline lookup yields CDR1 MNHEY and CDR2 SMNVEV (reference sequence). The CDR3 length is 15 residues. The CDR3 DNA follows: TGTGCCAGCAGTCCGTACCCCGAGGGGGTAGGGAGAGCTTTCTTT. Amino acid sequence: CASSPYPEGVGRAFF.

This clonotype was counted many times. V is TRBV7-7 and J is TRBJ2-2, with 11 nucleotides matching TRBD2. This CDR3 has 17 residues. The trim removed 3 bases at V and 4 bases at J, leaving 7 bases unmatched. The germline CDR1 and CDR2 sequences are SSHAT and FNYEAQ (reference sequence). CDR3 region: CASSFAPGLAVTGELFF. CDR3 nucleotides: TGTGCCAGCAGCTTCGCCCCGGGACTAGCGGTCACCGGGGAGCTGTTTTTT.

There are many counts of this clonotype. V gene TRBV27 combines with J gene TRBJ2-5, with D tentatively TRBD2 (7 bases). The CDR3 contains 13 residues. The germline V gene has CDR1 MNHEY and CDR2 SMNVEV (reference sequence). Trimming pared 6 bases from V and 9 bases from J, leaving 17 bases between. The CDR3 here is CASSKRDNLSQYF. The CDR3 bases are TGTGCCAGCAGCAAGCGGGACAATTTGTCCCAGTACTTC.

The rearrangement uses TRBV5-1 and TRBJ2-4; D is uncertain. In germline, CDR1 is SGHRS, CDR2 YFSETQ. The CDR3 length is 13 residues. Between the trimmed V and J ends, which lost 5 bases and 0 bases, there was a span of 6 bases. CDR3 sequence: CASRPLAKNIQYF. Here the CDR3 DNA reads TGCGCCAGCAGACCCCTAGCCAAAAACATTCAGTACTTC.

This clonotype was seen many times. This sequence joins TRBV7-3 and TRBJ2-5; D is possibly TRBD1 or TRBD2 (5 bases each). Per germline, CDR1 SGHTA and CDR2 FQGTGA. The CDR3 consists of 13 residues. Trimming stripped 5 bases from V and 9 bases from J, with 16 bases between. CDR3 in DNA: TGTGCCAGCAGCCTACGGGACGGTACGGCCCAGTACTTC. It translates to CASSLRDGTAQYF.

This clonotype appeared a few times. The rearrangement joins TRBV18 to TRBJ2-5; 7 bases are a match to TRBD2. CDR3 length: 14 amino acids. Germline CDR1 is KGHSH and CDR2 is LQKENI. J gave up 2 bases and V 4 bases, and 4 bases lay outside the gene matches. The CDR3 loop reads CASSQNSGQETQYF. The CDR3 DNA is TGTGCCAGCTCACAGAATAGCGGGCAAGAGACCCAGTACTTC.

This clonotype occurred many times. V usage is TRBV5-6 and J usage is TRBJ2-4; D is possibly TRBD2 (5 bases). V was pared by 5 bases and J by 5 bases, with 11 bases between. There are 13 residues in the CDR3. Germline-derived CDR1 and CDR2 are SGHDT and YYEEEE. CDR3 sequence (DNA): TGTGCCAGCAGAACAACAGCGGAAAACATTCAGTACTTC. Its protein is CASRTTAENIQYF. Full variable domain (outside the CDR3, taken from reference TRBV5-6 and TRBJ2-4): DAGVTQSPTHLIKTRGQQVTLRCSPKSGHDTVSWYQQALGQGPQFIFQYYEEEERQRGNFPDRFSGHQFPNYSSELNVNALLLGDSALYLCASRTTAENIQYFGAGTRLSVL.

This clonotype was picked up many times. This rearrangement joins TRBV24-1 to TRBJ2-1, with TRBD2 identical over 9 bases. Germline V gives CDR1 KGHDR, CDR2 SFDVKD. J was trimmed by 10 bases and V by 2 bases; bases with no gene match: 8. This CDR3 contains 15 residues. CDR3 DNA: TGTGCCACCAGTGATTACAGCGGGGGGTCCCCCGAGCAGTTCTTC. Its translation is CATSDYSGGSPEQFF.

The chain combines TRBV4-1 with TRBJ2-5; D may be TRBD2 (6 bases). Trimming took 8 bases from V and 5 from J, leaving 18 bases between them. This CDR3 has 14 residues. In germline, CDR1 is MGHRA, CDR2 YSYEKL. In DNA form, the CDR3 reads TGCGCCAGCGCCCGACTAGTCGGGCGGGAGACCCAGTACTTC. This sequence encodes CASARLVGRETQYF.

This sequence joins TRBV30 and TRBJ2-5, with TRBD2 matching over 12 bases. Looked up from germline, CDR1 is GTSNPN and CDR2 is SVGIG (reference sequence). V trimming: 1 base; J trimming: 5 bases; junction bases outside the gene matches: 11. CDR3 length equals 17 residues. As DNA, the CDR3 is TGTGCCTGGAGTGCCACCAGCCTAGCGGGGGGGCTGGAGACCCAGTACTTC. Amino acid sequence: CAWSATSLAGGLETQYF.

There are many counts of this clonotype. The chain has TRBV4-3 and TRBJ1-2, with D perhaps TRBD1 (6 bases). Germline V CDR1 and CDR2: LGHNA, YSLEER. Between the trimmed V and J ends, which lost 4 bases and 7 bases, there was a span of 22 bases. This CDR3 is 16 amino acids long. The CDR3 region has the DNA TGCGCCAGCAGCCGCACAGGGTTTTCGGGTGTGGGTGGCTACACCTTC. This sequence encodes CASSRTGFSGVGGYTF.

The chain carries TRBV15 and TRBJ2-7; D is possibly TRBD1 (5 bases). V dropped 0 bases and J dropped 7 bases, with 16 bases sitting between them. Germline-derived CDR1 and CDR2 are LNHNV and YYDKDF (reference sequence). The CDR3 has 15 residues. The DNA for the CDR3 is TGTGCCACCAGCAGAGATCGACTTGGGGCCTCAGAGCAGTACTTC. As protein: CATSRDRLGASEQYF.

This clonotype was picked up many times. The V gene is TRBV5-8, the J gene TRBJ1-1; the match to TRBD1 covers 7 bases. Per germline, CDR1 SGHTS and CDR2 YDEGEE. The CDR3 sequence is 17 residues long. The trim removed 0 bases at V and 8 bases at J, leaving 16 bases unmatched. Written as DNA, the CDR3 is TGTGCCAGCAGCTTGGGGATCACAGGGGTTGGATACGAGGAAGCTTTCTTT. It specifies CASSLGITGVGYEEAFF. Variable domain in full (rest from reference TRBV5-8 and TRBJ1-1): EAGVTQSPTHLIKTRGQQATLRCSPISGHTSVYWYQQALGLGLQFLLWYDEGEERNRGNFPPRFSGRQFPNYSSELNVNALELEDSALYLCASSLGITGVGYEEAFFGQGTRLTVV.